The 20 T cell receptor beta chains presented below share a single source sample, sequenced in a study of CD8 T cells in ankylosing spondylitis. TCRdb called the 5' RACE reads again in MiXCR, with one record for every CDR3 protein. The top ten hold 8% to 9.5% of the sample, which has under 400,000 distinct CDR3 sequences, around 10% seen once. The specimen was blood, either unsorted or a sorted T cell fraction (not recorded which). The receptors derive from a female donor with ankylosing spondylitis or in good health (not recorded which).

This clonotype appeared many times. This chain uses TRBV7-6 with TRBJ2-1; 7 bases are a match to TRBD2. The germline CDR1 and CDR2 sequences are SGHVS and FNYEAQ. The CDR3 has 13 residues. The V and J ends lost 3 bases and 9 bases, in that order; junction bases with no gene match: 5. The CDR3 here is CASSFGGGPEQFF. CDR3 sequence (DNA): TGTGCCAGCAGCTTTGGCGGGGGACCTGAGCAGTTCTTC.

This clonotype was observed at least ten times. CDR3: CASSLGQLSSGNEQFF. For the CDR3, the DNA is TGTGCCAGCAGCTTAGGACAGCTTTCGAGCGGAAATGAGCAGTTCTTC. J is TRBJ2-1 and V is TRBV7-2; D possibly uses TRBD1 or TRBD2 (5 bases each). Trimming removed 1 base from V and 7 bases from J, with 17 bases in between. Germline loops: CDR1 SGHTA, CDR2 FQGNSA. This CDR3 is 16 amino acids long.

The sample holds a few counts of this clonotype. The rearrangement joins TRBV28 to TRBJ2-1; a possible D gene is TRBD1 (7 bases). The germline gives CDR1 MDHEN, CDR2 SYDVKM. The CDR3 is made up of 12 amino acids. V was trimmed by 4 bases and J by 15 bases, leaving 16 bases between them. The CDR3 bases are TGTGCCAGCAGTTCCTCTTGGAGGGGGCCGTTCTTC. Translation: CASSSSWRGPFF.

This clonotype has at least ten counts. The chain recombines TRBV12-3 or TRBV12-4 with TRBJ1-5; the D is unclear. The CDR3 covers 14 residues. V gave up 5 bases and J gave up 7 bases, with 15 bases separating them. CDR3 amino acids: CASSKQLGSQPQHF. DNA of the CDR3: TGTGCCAGCAGTAAACAACTAGGGAGCCAGCCCCAGCATTTT.

The chain recombines TRBV3-1 with TRBJ1-6; 10 positions agree with TRBD1. Germline CDR1 LGHDT, CDR2 YNNKEL (reference sequence). This CDR3 spans 15 amino acids. The V gene end was trimmed by 7 bases and the J gene end by 10 bases; junction bases not matched to a gene: 10. This chain's CDR3 is CASTPNRQGASPLHF. CDR3 sequence (DNA): TGTGCCAGCACCCCGAACCGACAGGGGGCCTCACCCCTCCACTTT.

This clonotype has only a few counts. This chain connects TRBV7-2 to TRBJ2-1, with D perhaps TRBD1 (6 bases). Germline CDR1 reads SGHTA; CDR2 reads FQGNSA. CDR3 length: 15 residues. V lost 3 bases and J 5 bases, leaving 14 bases between the germline ends. CDR3 DNA: TGTGCCAGCAGCTTTGACCTAGGGGGAAACAATGAGCAGTTCTTC. Translation gives CASSFDLGGNNEQFF.

The chain combines TRBV5-1 with TRBJ1-2; possible D gene TRBD1, 5 bases. V dropped 7 bases and J dropped 7 bases, with 20 bases sitting between them. CDR1 is SGHRS and CDR2 is YFSETQ in the germline V gene. The CDR3 extends over 14 amino acids. Written as DNA, the CDR3 is TGCGCCAGCTTTTCGCCGGGACCGGGTAGTGGCTACACCTTC. Its protein is CASFSPGPGSGYTF.

This clonotype was detected many times. The chain couples TRBV5-1 to TRBJ1-2; 8 bases align to TRBD1. CDR3 length: 15 residues. V shed 2 bases, J shed 2 bases, and the junction held 5 bases outside the gene matches. Germline V gives CDR1 SGHRS, CDR2 YFSETQ. The CDR3 region is CASSLSGTGNYGYTF. The CDR3 DNA is TGCGCCAGCAGCTTATCCGGGACAGGCAACTATGGCTACACCTTC.

This clonotype appeared many times. The genes are TRBV7-8 and TRBJ2-3; TRBD2 matches at 8 bases. Germline V gene lookup returns CDR1 SGHVS and CDR2 FQNEAQ. This CDR3 has 15 amino acids. V dropped 3 bases and J dropped 1; count of bases not matched to a gene: 3. CDR3: CASSLFSGGTDTQYF. The CDR3 region has the DNA TGTGCCAGCAGCTTGTTTAGCGGGGGCACAGATACGCAGTATTTT.

This clonotype was counted between two and nine times. The V call is TRBV7-9, the J call TRBJ1-5, with 11 bases aligning to TRBD1. There are 16 residues in the CDR3. Germline CDR1 reads SEHNR; CDR2 reads FQNEAQ (reference sequence). The ends lost 1 base at V and 4 bases at J; junction bases unmatched: 3. DNA of the CDR3: TGTGCCAGCAGCTTAGGGACAGGGGGCCTGAATCAGCCCCAGCATTTT. Its translation is CASSLGTGGLNQPQHF.

The chain employs TRBV7-8 and TRBJ2-1; 8 bases fit TRBD2. With V trimmed by 5 bases and J by 8 bases, 5 bases remained unmatched. CDR3 length: 13 amino acids. Germline V gene lookup returns CDR1 SGHVS and CDR2 FQNEAQ. The DNA for the CDR3 is TGTGCCAGCAGCACGTTAGCGGGATATGAGCAGTTCTTC. It specifies CASSTLAGYEQFF.

This clonotype was detected ten times or more. This rearrangement joins TRBV24-1 to TRBJ2-6; D is perhaps TRBD2 (6 bases). From germline, CDR1 is KGHDR and CDR2 SFDVKD. CDR3 length: 15 residues. The V gene lost 9 bases and the J gene lost 0 bases, with 11 bases spanning the gap. The CDR3 DNA reads as TGTGCCACCGGGGGACTTAACTCTGGGGCCAACGTCCTGACTTTC. Translating it yields CATGGLNSGANVLTF.

Note on this clonotype: The junction differs from germline at one of its ends, possibly a read error. This chain joins TRBV12-3 or TRBV12-4 and TRBJ2-5; 7 positions agree with TRBD1. This CDR3 comprises 13 residues. This chain's CDR3 is CASRPGQKETQCF. CDR3 sequence (DNA): TGTGCCAGCAGGCCGGGACAGAAAGAGACCCAGTGCTTC.

This clonotype was counted at least ten times. V is TRBV12-3 or TRBV12-4 and J is TRBJ1-6; D call uncertain. The CDR3 contains 14 residues. V dropped 5 bases and J dropped 5 bases, with 10 bases sitting between them. DNA for the CDR3: TGTGCCAGCAGTCTTCTGGTTGATAATTCACCCCTCCACTTT. The encoded protein is CASSLLVDNSPLHF.

This clonotype was seen at least ten times. The V gene is TRBV4-2, the J gene TRBJ2-1; 8 bases fit TRBD1. Germline CDR1 and CDR2: LGHNA and YNFKEQ. The CDR3 spans 17 residues. The V and J ends lost 4 bases and 0 bases, in that order; junction bases with no gene match: 8. The CDR3 spells CASSLGQGLSSYNEQFF. The CDR3, as DNA: TGTGCCAGCAGCCTCGGACAGGGTCTGAGCTCCTACAATGAGCAGTTCTTC.

This clonotype was counted many times. The V and J genes are TRBV6-5 and TRBJ2-1, with D perhaps given as TRBD1 or TRBD2 (6 bases each). CDR1 MNHEY and CDR2 SVGAGI come from the germline V gene. The CDR3 extends over 16 amino acids. V was trimmed by 2 bases and J by 4 bases, leaving 15 bases between them. CDR3 sequence (DNA): TGTGCCAGCAGTTACCTCATGGGGGGCGGGTACAATGAGCAGTTCTTC. Its translation is CASSYLMGGGYNEQFF.

This clonotype was found many times. The rearrangement links TRBV5-5 to TRBJ2-3; D call uncertain. The CDR3 is made up of 13 amino acids. CDR1 SGHKS and CDR2 YYEKEE come from the germline V gene (reference sequence). Trimming took 0 bases from V and 4 from J, leaving 6 bases between them. The CDR3 DNA follows: TGTGCCAGCAGCTTGGCGAACGCAGATACGCAGTATTTT. Amino acid sequence: CASSLANADTQYF. Full variable domain (remainder filled in from reference TRBV5-5 and TRBJ2-3): DAGVTQSPTHLIKTRGQQVTLRCSPISGHKSVSWYQQVLGQGPQFIFQYYEKEERGRGNFPDRFSARQFPNYSSELNVNALLLGDSALYLCASSLANADTQYFGPGTRLTVL.

The chain employs TRBV4-2 and TRBJ1-4, with D uncertain. Trimming took 1 base from V and 10 from J, leaving 13 bases between them. The length of the CDR3 is 14 residues. CDR1 LGHNA and CDR2 YNFKEQ come from the germline V gene. The CDR3 coding sequence is TGTGCCAGCAGCCAAGCAGGCCGGGAGGTAAAACTGTTTTTT. It codes for CASSQAGREVKLFF.

This clonotype has ten or more counts. The chain carries TRBV18 and TRBJ2-5, with D unresolved. The CDR3 sequence is 14 residues long. Germline CDR1 is KGHSH and CDR2 is LQKENI. The V end was cut by 1 base, the J end by 2 bases, with 8 bases between. The CDR3 nucleotides are TGTGCCAGCTCACCACAGTCGGGTCAAGAGACCCAGTACTTC. It encodes CASSPQSGQETQYF.

Many counts were recorded for this clonotype. The rearrangement links TRBV7-2 to TRBJ2-2, with D possibly TRBD1 on 6 matching bases. Germline CDR1 and CDR2: SGHTA and FQGNSA. The V gene lost 2 bases and the J gene lost 1 base, with 14 bases spanning the gap. The CDR3 contains 17 residues. The CDR3 reads CASSLRTGTQNTGELFF. The CDR3 bases are TGTGCCAGCAGCTTAAGAACCGGGACACAGAACACCGGGGAGCTGTTTTTT.